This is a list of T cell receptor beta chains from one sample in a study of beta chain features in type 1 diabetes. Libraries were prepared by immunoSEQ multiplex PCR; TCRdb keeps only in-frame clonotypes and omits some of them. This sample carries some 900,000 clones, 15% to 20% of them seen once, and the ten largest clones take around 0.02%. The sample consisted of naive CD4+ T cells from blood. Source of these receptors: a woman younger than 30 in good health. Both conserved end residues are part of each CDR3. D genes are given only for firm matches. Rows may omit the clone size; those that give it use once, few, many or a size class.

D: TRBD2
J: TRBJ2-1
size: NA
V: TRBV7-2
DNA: TGTGCCAGCAGCTATACTAGCGGGAGCTACAATGAGCAGTTCTTC
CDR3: CASSYTSGSYNEQFF

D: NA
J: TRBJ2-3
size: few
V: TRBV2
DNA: TGTGCCAGCAGTCGTAGACGGACAGAGAGCACAGATACGCAGTATTTT
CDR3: CASSRRRTESTDTQYF

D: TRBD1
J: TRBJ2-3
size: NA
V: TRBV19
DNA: TGTGCCAGTAGTGGGCTTGGACAGGGAACCGATACGCAGTATTTT
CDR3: CASSGLGQGTDTQYF

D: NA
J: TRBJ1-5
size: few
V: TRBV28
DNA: TGTGCCAGCACCTCCTCTGCGGTTCAGCCCCAGCATTTT
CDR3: CASTSSAVQPQHF

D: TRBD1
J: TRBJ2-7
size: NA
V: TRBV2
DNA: TGTGCCAGCACCAAAGGGACAGATTTCTACGAGCAGTACTTC
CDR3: CASTKGTDFYEQYF

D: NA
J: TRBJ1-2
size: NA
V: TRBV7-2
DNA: TGTGCCAGCAGTTACATCAGGGGCGACTATGGCTACACCTTC
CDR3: CASSYIRGDYGYTF

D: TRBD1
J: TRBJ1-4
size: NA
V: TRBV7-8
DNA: TGTGCCAGCAGCCACCGACAGGGGGCGCGTGAAAAACTGTTTTTT
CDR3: CASSHRQGAREKLFF

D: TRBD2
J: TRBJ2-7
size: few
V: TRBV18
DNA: TGTGCCAGCTCACCCGGACTAGCGGGAGTGTACGAGCAGTACTTC
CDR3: CASSPGLAGVYEQYF

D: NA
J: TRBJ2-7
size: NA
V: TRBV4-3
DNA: TGCGCCAGCAGCCAAGTCCATAGTCGCGGGACTGCCTACGAGCAGTACTTC
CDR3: CASSQVHSRGTAYEQYF

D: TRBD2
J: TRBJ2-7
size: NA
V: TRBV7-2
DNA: TGTGCCAGCAGCTTAGAAAGAGGCGGGAGGTGGGAGCAGTACTTC
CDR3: CASSLERGGRWEQYF

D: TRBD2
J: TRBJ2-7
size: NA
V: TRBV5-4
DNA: TGTGCCAGCAGCTTGGAACCTAGCGGGACCTACGAGCAGTACTTC
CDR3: CASSLEPSGTYEQYF

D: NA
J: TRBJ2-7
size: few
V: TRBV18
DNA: TGTGCCAGCTCACCAAGGGCTGGAACCTACGAGCAGTACTTC
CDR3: CASSPRAGTYEQYF

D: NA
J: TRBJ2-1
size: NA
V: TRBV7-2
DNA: TGTGCCAGCAGCCCAACGACAGTGACTTATGAGCAGTTCTTC
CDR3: CASSPTTVTYEQFF

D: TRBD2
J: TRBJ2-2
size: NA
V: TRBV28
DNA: TGTGCCAGCAACCTTAGCGGGAGCGGTACCGGGGAGCTGTTTTTT
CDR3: CASNLSGSGTGELFF

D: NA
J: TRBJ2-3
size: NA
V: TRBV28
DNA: TGTGCCAGCAGTTCATCAGGAGCCCAGAGCACAGATACGCAGTATTTT
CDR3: CASSSSGAQSTDTQYF

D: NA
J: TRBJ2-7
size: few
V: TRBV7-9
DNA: TGTGCCAGCAGCCAGCAAGGATACGAGCAGTACTTC
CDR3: CASSQQGYEQYF

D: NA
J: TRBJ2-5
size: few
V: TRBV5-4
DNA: TGTGCCAGCAGCAAGACTATCCAAGAGACCCAGTACTTC
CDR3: CASSKTIQETQYF

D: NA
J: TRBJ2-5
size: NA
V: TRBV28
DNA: TGTGCCAGCAGTTGGGGTACAGGGCCAGAGACCCAGTACTTC
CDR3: CASSWGTGPETQYF

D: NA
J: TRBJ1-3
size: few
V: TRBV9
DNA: TGTGCCAGCAGCCCGCAACGCTCTGGAAACACCATATATTTT
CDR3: CASSPQRSGNTIYF

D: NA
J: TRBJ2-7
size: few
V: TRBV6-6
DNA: TGTGCCAGCAGTCCTTCCTACGAGCAGTACTTC
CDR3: CASSPSYEQYF

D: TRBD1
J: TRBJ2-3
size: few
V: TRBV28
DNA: TGTGCCAGCAGTCCCAGGGGGATAGGCACAGATACGCAGTATTTT
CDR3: CASSPRGIGTDTQYF

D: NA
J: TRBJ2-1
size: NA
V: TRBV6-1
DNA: TGTGCCAGCAGTTATGGAGGGGGGCATGAGCAGTTCTTC
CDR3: CASSYGGGHEQFF

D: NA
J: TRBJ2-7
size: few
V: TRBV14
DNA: TGTGCCAGCGCGGTTGGTATCAGGGAGGAGCAGTACTTC
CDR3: CASAVGIREEQYF

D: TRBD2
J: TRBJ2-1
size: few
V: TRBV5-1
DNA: TGCGCCAGCAGCACGACTAGCCTGACCTACAATGAGCAGTTCTTC
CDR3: CASSTTSLTYNEQFF

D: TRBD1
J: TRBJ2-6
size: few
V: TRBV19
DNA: TGTGCCAGTAAGGGAACAGGGGTAGGGGCCAACGTCCTGACTTTC
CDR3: CASKGTGVGANVLTF

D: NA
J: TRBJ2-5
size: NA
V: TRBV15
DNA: TGTGCCACCAGCAGAGTGGGGAGAGGGGAAGAGACCCAGTACTTC
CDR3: CATSRVGRGEETQYF

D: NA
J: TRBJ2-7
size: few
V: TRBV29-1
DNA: TGCAGCGTTCGCCGGGACGGATCCTACGAGCAGTACTTC
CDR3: CSVRRDGSYEQYF

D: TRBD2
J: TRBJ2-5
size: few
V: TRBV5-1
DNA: TGCGCCAGCAGCTACGGGACTAGCGGGAGAGGAGAGACCCAGTACTTC
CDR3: CASSYGTSGRGETQYF

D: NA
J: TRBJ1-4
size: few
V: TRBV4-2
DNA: TGTGCCAGCAGCCATCCTCTTGAGGGGAGGGGGGCGTCTAATGAAAAACTGTTTTTT
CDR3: CASSHPLEGRGASNEKLFF

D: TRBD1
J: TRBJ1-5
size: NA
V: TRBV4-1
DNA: TGCGCCAGCAGCCAAGACGCGACAGGGGGACAGCCCCAGCATTTT
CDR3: CASSQDATGGQPQHF

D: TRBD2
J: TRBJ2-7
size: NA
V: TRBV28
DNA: TGTGCCAGCAGCCCCGGGACTAGCGGGAGTTGGATCACCTACGAGCAGTACTTC
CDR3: CASSPGTSGSWITYEQYF

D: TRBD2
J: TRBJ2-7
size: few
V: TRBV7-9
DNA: TGTGCCAGTAGCGGGAGTACCTACGAGCAGTACTTC
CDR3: CASSGSTYEQYF

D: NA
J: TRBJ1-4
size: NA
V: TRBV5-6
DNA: TGTGCCAGCAGCGAGGGAGTAACTAATGAAAAACTGTTTTTT
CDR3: CASSEGVTNEKLFF

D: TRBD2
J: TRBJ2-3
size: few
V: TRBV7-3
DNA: TGTGCCAGCAGCTTAACGGGACTAGCGGGAGCAGATACGCAGTATTTT
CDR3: CASSLTGLAGADTQYF

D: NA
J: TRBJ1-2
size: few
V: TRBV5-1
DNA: TGCGCCAGCAGCTTGGGACAGGCCCGCTATGGCTACACCTTC
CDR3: CASSLGQARYGYTF

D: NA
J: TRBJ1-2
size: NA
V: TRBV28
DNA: TGTGCCAGCCGGACGGCGACTAACTATGGCTACACCTTC
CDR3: CASRTATNYGYTF

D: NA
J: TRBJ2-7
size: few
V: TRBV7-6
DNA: TGTGCCAGCAGCGAAAAAAGCGGGTCCTACGAGCAGTACTTC
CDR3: CASSEKSGSYEQYF

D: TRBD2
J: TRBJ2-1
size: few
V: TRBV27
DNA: TGTGCCAGCAGTAAGCGGGAGGGCTTATCCTATGAGCAGTTCTTC
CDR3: CASSKREGLSYEQFF

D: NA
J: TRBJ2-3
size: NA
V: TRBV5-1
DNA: TGCGCCAGCAGCTTGGGCGCAGGGTTCACAAGGACAGATACGCAGTATTTT
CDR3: CASSLGAGFTRTDTQYF

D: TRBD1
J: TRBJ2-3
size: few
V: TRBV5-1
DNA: TGCGCCAGCCAGTTCACCACGGGACAGACCTATGATACGCAGTATTTT
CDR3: CASQFTTGQTYDTQYF

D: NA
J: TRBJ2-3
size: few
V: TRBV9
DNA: TGTGCCAGCAGCGTAAGGTTTGAGGATACGCAGTATTTT
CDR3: CASSVRFEDTQYF

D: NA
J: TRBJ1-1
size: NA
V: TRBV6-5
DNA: TGTGCCAGCAGCCCGCCGGGGTACACTGAAGCTTTCTTT
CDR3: CASSPPGYTEAFF

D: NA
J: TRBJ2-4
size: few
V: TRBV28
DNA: TGTGCCAGCAGTTCCCGGGGACATTACTTAAACATTCAGTACTTC
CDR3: CASSSRGHYLNIQYF

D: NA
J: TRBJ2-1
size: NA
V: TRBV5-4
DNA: TGTGCCAGCCAACCCAGAGGGGACCCAACCTACAATGAGCAGTTCTTC
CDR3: CASQPRGDPTYNEQFF

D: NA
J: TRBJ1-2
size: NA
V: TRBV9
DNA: TGTGCCAGCAGCGTAGGGGCAGGGTCCCAGAACTATGGCTACACCTTC
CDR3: CASSVGAGSQNYGYTF

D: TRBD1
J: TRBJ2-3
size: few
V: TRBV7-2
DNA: TGTGCCAGCACCCAGGGGGCAGATACGCAGTATTTT
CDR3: CASTQGADTQYF

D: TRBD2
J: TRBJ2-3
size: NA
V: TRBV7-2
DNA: TGTGCCAGCAGCCCAGGGACTAGCGGGAGCACAGATACGCAGTATTTT
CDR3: CASSPGTSGSTDTQYF

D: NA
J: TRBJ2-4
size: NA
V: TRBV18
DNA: TGTGCCAGCTCACCGCCAGGAGATAGGAGGGACATTCAGTACTTC
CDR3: CASSPPGDRRDIQYF

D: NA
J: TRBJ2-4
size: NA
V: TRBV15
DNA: TGTGCCACCAGCAGAACGGGACGCTGGGACATTCAGTACTTC
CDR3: CATSRTGRWDIQYF

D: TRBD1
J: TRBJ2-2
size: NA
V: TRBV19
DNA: TGTGCCAGTAGTCCGAGACAGGGGGCCGGCGGGGAGCTGTTTTTT
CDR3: CASSPRQGAGGELFF

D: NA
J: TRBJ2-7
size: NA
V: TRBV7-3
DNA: TGTGCCAGCAGTTCTGACTCGGCGAACTACGAGCAGTACTTC
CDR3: CASSSDSANYEQYF

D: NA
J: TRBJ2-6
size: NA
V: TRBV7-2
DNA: TGTGCCAGCAGCACTCACCTCCGGGACACAGGCTCTGGGGCCAACGTCCTGACTTTC
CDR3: CASSTHLRDTGSGANVLTF

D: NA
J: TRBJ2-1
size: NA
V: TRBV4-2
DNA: TGTGCCAGCAGCCAAGAATTATCGCAGGGGTGGTTCTTC
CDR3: CASSQELSQGWFF

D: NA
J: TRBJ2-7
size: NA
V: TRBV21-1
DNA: TGTGCCAGCAGCAAAGCGCTTTCGCGGGTTCTTGTCTACGAGCAGTACTTC
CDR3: CASSKALSRVLVYEQYF

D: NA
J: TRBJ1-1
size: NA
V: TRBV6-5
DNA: TGTGCCAGCACCCGGAGGTCGGAGGGCACTGAAGCTTTCTTT
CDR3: CASTRRSEGTEAFF

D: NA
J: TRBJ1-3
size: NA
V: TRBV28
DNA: TGTGCCAGCAGTGATACAGGGTTAGGTGGAAACACCATATATTTT
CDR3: CASSDTGLGGNTIYF

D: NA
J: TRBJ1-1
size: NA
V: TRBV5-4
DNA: TGTGCCAGCAGCTCCATGAACACTGAAGCTTTCTTT
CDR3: CASSSMNTEAFF